This passage covers 3 T cell receptor beta chains from one sample sequenced in a study of a mutant IDH1 vaccine in newly diagnosed glioma. Measured with immunoSEQ multiplex PCR; TCRdb has only the in-frame clones, and not every one. The sample records about 21,000 clones, around 85% being singletons. Time point described: baseline, week 1 (first vaccination visit). Specified treatment: pre-vaccination baseline after standard-of-care therapy. The sample consisted of PBMCs, taken from a glioma patient treated with radiotherapy, temozolomide or both. These receptors were taken from a man aged 35-49 years with glioma.

This sequence joins TRBV25-1 and TRBJ2-7, with D perhaps being TRBD1 or TRBD2 (6 bases each). This CDR3 region has 15 residues. V dropped 9 bases and J dropped 0 bases, with 18 bases sitting between them. Germline V gene data show CDR1 as MGHDK and CDR2 as SYGVNS. The CDR3 nucleotides read TGTGCCAGTTTCGGGGGCCCAACAAGCTCCTACGAGCAGTACTTC. Its protein is CASFGGPTSSYEQYF.

The chain carries TRBV7-9 and TRBJ1-4, with D hard to call. Trimming removed 1 base from V and 0 bases from J, with 9 bases in between. This CDR3 has 16 residues. Germline CDR1 SEHNR, CDR2 FQNEAQ (reference sequence). CDR3 protein: CASSLEDRTTNEKLFF. CDR3 sequence (DNA): TGTGCCAGCAGCTTAGAAGATCGGACAACTAATGAAAAACTGTTTTTT.

The J gene is TRBJ1-4, the V gene TRBV2, with TRBD1 as a possible D gene (5 bases). The CDR3 totals 15 residues. Trimming pared 6 bases from V and 6 bases from J, leaving 17 bases between. Germline CDR1 is SNHLY and CDR2 is FYNNEI. In DNA form, the CDR3 reads TGTGCCAGCAGGACCCAGGGCCTAGGCGATGAAAAACTGTTTTTT. Amino acids: CASRTQGLGDEKLFF. Based on the CDR3 plus reference TRBV2 and TRBJ1-4, the full variable domain is EPEVTQTPSHQVTQMGQEVILRCVPISNHLYFYWYRQILGQKVEFLVSFYNNEISEKSEIFDDQFSVERPDGSNFTLKIRSTKLEDSAMYFCASRTQGLGDEKLFFGSGTQLSVL.